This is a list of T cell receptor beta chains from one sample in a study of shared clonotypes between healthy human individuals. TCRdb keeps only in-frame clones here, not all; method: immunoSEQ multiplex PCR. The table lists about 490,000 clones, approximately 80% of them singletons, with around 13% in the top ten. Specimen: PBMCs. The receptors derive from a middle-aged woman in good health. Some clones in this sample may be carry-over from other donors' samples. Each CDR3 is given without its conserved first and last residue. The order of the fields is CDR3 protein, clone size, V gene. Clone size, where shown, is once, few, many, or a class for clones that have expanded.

cdr3_aa: ASGWGSGDTEAF
clone_size: .
v_call: TRBV5-6

cdr3_aa: ASSLSRVGEQY
clone_size: .
v_call: TRBV7-3

cdr3_aa: ASSLLSGGLNEQF
clone_size: .
v_call: TRBV5-5

cdr3_aa: ASSASSGSYNEQF
clone_size: .
v_call: TRBV7-2

cdr3_aa: ASSSGKDTDTQY
clone_size: .
v_call: TRBV19

cdr3_aa: ASRDRGSGNTIY
clone_size: .
v_call: TRBV2

cdr3_aa: ASSSGTGGDQPQH
clone_size: .
v_call: TRBV7-8

cdr3_aa: ASSGGLYNEQF
clone_size: .
v_call: TRBV7-3

cdr3_aa: ASSEMLQGETQY
clone_size: .
v_call: TRBV2

cdr3_aa: ASSAGTGYSQETQY
clone_size: many
v_call: TRBV28

cdr3_aa: ASSTGQSQETQY
clone_size: .
v_call: TRBV19

cdr3_aa: SGETSGRATDTQY
clone_size: many
v_call: TRBV29-1

cdr3_aa: ASSLSGRGADTQY
clone_size: .
v_call: TRBV27

cdr3_aa: ASSLLGGNQPQH
clone_size: .
v_call: TRBV7-2

cdr3_aa: ASRIQGTSYNEQF
clone_size: .
v_call: TRBV19

cdr3_aa: ASSPLAGTDVGEQF
clone_size: once
v_call: TRBV7-3

cdr3_aa: ASTSRTGGFNEQF
clone_size: .
v_call: TRBV5-1

cdr3_aa: ASSVAGGRTDTQY
clone_size: .
v_call: TRBV9

cdr3_aa: ASSIIGSGSADTQY
clone_size: .
v_call: TRBV5-1

cdr3_aa: ASSQDEAGSYGYT
clone_size: .
v_call: TRBV4-2

cdr3_aa: ASSDLASGPGANVLT
clone_size: .
v_call: TRBV6-4

cdr3_aa: ASDRLDSYNEQF
clone_size: .
v_call: TRBV5-6

cdr3_aa: ASSPGGLAGQETQY
clone_size: .
v_call: TRBV28

cdr3_aa: ASSGAIYNEQF
clone_size: few
v_call: TRBV6-1

cdr3_aa: SVEDSTNEQF
clone_size: .
v_call: TRBV29-1

cdr3_aa: ASSESGVGKLF
clone_size: .
v_call: TRBV6-1

cdr3_aa: ASSKAGVEETQY
clone_size: .
v_call: TRBV19

cdr3_aa: ASSQVRITGLAGGPGNNEQF
clone_size: few
v_call: TRBV4-1

cdr3_aa: ASAKRGATEAF
clone_size: .
v_call: TRBV19

cdr3_aa: ASSQEAVGEGEDQPQH
clone_size: many
v_call: TRBV4-1

cdr3_aa: ASSPRQGGTGELF
clone_size: few
v_call: TRBV7-6

cdr3_aa: ASSLMPSSGVAMNTEAF
clone_size: many
v_call: TRBV5-1

cdr3_aa: ASSLEGYEQY
clone_size: many
v_call: TRBV5-4

cdr3_aa: ASSQGLPYYGYT
clone_size: .
v_call: TRBV27

cdr3_aa: ASKKGFLGTEAF
clone_size: .
v_call: TRBV6-1

cdr3_aa: ASSAGDTSWDTEAF
clone_size: few
v_call: TRBV5-1

cdr3_aa: ASSARQGETYEQY
clone_size: .
v_call: TRBV5-1

cdr3_aa: ASSHGGPGDEKLF
clone_size: once
v_call: TRBV23-1

cdr3_aa: ATSRGVGDPPY
clone_size: .
v_call: TRBV15

cdr3_aa: ASSLPDGDIYEQY
clone_size: .
v_call: TRBV28

cdr3_aa: ASVLDSAGETQY
clone_size: .
v_call: TRBV7-2

cdr3_aa: ASSSRQGQEGYGYT
clone_size: .
v_call: TRBV7-2

cdr3_aa: ASSTLGEQF
clone_size: .
v_call: TRBV28

cdr3_aa: ASSSTGQGATNEKLF
clone_size: .
v_call: TRBV7-9

cdr3_aa: ATGEADRGNQPQH
clone_size: few
v_call: TRBV15

cdr3_aa: ASSLVPGANEQF
clone_size: .
v_call: TRBV5-1

cdr3_aa: ASRPPGAILEQY
clone_size: once
v_call: TRBV27

cdr3_aa: ASSATGTVNEKLF
clone_size: .
v_call: TRBV7-2

cdr3_aa: ASSLGSAGNTIY
clone_size: .
v_call: TRBV5-8

cdr3_aa: ASGSRVSYEQY
clone_size: .
v_call: TRBV7-2

cdr3_aa: ASSVGMRLADNPYEQY
clone_size: .
v_call: TRBV9